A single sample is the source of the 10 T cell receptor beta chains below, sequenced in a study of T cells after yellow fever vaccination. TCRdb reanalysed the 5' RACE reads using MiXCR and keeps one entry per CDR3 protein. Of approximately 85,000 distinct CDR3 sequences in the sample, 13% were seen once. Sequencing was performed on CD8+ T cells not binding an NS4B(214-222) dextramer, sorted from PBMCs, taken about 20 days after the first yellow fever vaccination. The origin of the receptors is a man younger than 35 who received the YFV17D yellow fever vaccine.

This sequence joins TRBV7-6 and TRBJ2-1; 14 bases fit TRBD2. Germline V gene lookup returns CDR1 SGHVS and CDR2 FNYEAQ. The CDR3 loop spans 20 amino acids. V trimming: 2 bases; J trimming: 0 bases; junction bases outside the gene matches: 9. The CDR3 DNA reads TGTGCCAGCAGCTTATATCCGGGACTAGCGGGGGAAAGCTCCTACAATGAGCAGTTCTTC. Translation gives CASSLYPGLAGESSYNEQFF. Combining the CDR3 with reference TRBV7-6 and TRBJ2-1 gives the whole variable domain GAGVSQSPRYKVTKRGQDVALRCDPISGHVSLYWYRQALGQGPEFLTYFNYEAQQDKSGLPNDRFSAERPEGSISTLTIQRTEQRDSAMYRCASSLYPGLAGESSYNEQFFGPGTRLTVL.

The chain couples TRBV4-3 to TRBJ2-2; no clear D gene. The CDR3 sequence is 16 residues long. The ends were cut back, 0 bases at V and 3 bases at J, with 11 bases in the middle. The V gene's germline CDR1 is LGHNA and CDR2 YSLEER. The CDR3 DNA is TGCGCCAGCAGCCAAGATCAGGCTAGGGACACCGGGGAGCTGTTTTTT. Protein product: CASSQDQARDTGELFF.

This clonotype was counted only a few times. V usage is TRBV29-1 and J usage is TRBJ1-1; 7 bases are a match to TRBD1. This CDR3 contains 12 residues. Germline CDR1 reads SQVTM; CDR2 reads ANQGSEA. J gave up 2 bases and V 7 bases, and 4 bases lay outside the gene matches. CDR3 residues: CSGDSINTEAFF. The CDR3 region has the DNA TGCAGCGGGGACAGTATTAACACTGAAGCTTTCTTT.

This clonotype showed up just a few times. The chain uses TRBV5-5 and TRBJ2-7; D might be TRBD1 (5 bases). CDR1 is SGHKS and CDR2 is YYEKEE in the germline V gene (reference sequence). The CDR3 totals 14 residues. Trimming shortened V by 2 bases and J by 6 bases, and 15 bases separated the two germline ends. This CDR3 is CASSLRAGSGEQYF. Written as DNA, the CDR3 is TGTGCCAGCAGCTTACGGGCAGGGTCAGGCGAGCAGTACTTC.

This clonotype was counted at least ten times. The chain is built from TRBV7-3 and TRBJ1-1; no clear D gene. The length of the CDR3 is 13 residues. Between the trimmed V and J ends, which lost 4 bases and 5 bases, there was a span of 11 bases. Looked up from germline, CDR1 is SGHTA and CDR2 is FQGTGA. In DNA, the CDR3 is TGTGCCAGCAGCTCAAGCGAGGCGACTGAAGCTTTCTTT. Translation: CASSSSEATEAFF. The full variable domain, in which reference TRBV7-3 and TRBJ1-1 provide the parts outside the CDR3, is GAGVSQTPSNKVTEKGKYVELRCDPISGHTALYWYRQSLGQGPEFLIYFQGTGAADDSGLPNDRFFAVRPEGSVSTLKIQRTERGDSAVYLCASSSSEATEAFFGQGTRLTVV.

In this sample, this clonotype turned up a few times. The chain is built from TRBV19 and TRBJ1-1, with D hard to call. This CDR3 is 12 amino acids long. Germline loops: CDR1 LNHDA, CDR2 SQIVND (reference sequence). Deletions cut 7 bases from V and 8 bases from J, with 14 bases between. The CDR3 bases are TGTGCCAGTACCCTAACTAAGGAGGAAGCTTTCTTT. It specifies CASTLTKEEAFF.

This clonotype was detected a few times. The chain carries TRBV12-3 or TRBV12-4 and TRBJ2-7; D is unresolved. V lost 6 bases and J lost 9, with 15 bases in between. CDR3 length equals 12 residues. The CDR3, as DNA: TGTGCCAGCAGCCTGGACGGCTCGTGGCAGTACGTC. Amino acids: CASSLDGSWQYV.

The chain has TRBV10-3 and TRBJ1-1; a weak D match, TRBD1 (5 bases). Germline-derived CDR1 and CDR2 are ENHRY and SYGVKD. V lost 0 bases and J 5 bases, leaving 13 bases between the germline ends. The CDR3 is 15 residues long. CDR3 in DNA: TGTGCCATCAGTGAGTCGAACCAGGCAGGGACTGAAGCTTTCTTT. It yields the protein CAISESNQAGTEAFF.

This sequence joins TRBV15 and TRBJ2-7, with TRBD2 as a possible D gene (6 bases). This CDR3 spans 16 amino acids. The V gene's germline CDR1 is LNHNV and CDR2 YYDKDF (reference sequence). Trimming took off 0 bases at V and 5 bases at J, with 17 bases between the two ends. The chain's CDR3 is CATSREGGPKPHEQYF. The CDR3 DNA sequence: TGTGCCACCAGCAGAGAGGGGGGACCTAAACCCCACGAGCAGTACTTC.

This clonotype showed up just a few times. CDR3 DNA: TGTGCCATCAGTGAGTCCACAGGGGGCGGGGAAGCTTTCTTT. Translating gives CAISESTGGGEAFF. This chain uses TRBV10-3 with TRBJ1-1; 9 positions agree with TRBD1. V shed 0 bases, J shed 8 bases, and the junction held 4 bases outside the gene matches. The CDR3 has 14 amino acids. Germline assignment: CDR1 ENHRY and CDR2 SYGVKD.